These T cell receptor beta chains were read from a single sample in a study of blood T cells in healthy people across ages. TCRdb fed the 5' RACE reads into MiXCR, producing one record per CDR3 protein. In the table there are a few hundred thousand distinct CDR3 sequences, 25% to 30% of which are singletons. Sequencing was carried out using blood. The receptor source for this set is an older woman in good health. Each CDR3 is given with its conserved first and last residue. The D gene is left open where the match is weak. For some rows the clone size is stated as once, few or many, or as a class when expanded; others skip it.

cdr3_aa	cdr3_nt	clone_size	cdr3_length	d_call	v_call	j_call
CSARQGWETQYF	TGCAGTGCTAGGCAGGGGTGGGAGACCCAGTACTTC	.	12	.	TRBV20-1	TRBJ2-5
CAISERLNEQFF	TGTGCCATCAGTGAGCGACTGAATGAGCAGTTCTTC	.	12	.	TRBV10-3	TRBJ2-1
CASSERGLAMDEQYF	TGTGCCAGCAGTGAAAGGGGACTAGCGATGGACGAGCAGTACTTC	.	15	TRBD2	TRBV25-1	TRBJ2-7
CASSQDPKGYGYTF	TGTGCCAGCAGCCAAGATCCGAAGGGCTATGGCTACACCTTC	.	14	.	TRBV4-2	TRBJ1-2
CARTGGNTEAFF	TGTGCCCGCACGGGGGGGAACACTGAAGCTTTCTTT	.	12	.	TRBV30	TRBJ1-1
CASSWTDYNEQFF	TGTGCCAGCAGTTGGACGGACTACAATGAGCAGTTCTTC	.	13	.	TRBV27	TRBJ2-1
CASSLRVGSGGMNEQFF	TGTGCCAGCAGCTTACGGGTTGGTAGCGGGGGGATGAATGAGCAGTTCTTC	.	17	TRBD2	TRBV7-2	TRBJ2-1
CASSQELAGGLQETQYF	TGCGCCAGCAGCCAAGAACTAGCGGGGGGTCTACAAGAGACCCAGTACTTC	.	17	TRBD2	TRBV4-3	TRBJ2-5
CASSFRDRGINEQFF	TGTGCCAGCAGTTTCCGGGACAGGGGGATCAATGAGCAGTTCTTC	.	15	TRBD1	TRBV25-1	TRBJ2-1
CASSLSLGSTDTQYF	TGTGCCAGCAGCTTATCTTTGGGGAGCACAGATACGCAGTATTTT	.	15	.	TRBV7-3	TRBJ2-3
CASSSLEGPANYGYTF	TGTGCCAGCAGCTCCCTAGAGGGGCCAGCTAACTATGGCTACACCTTC	many	16	.	TRBV7-6	TRBJ1-2
CASSWDRVRQPQHF	TGTGCCAGCAGCTGGGACAGGGTACGACAGCCCCAGCATTTT	once	14	TRBD1	TRBV7-2	TRBJ1-5
CASSQESTHYGYTF	TGCGCCAGCAGCCAAGAGTCCACTCACTATGGCTACACCTTC	.	14	.	TRBV4-3	TRBJ1-2
CASSITGTGVGGYTF	TGTGCCAGCAGCATAACCGGGACAGGGGTTGGGGGCTACACCTTC	few	15	TRBD1	TRBV13	TRBJ1-2
CASSSMGPNTGELFF	TGCGCCAGCAGCTCAATGGGGCCTAACACCGGGGAGCTGTTTTTT	few	15	.	TRBV5-1	TRBJ2-2
CASSVGQTPRGETQYF	TGCGCCAGCAGCGTGGGACAGACTCCACGAGGAGAGACCCAGTACTTC	.	16	TRBD1	TRBV5-1	TRBJ2-5
CAGYRGHEQYF	TGTGCCGGATACAGGGGCCACGAGCAGTACTTC	.	11	TRBD1	TRBV30	TRBJ2-7
CASSESGQEAFF	TGTGCCAGCAGTGAGTCCGGCCAGGAGGCTTTCTTT	few	12	.	TRBV6-1	TRBJ1-1
CASSSRGGETQYF	TGTGCCAGCAGCTCACGGGGTGGGGAGACCCAGTACTTC	many	13	.	TRBV7-2	TRBJ2-5
CASSVDPLQSSEQFF	TGTGCCAGCAGTGTAGACCCACTCCAGAGCAGTGAGCAGTTCTTC	.	15	.	TRBV9	TRBJ2-1
CASSYGMFAGETQYF	TGCGCCAGCAGCTATGGAATGTTCGCGGGGGAGACCCAGTACTTC	.	15	.	TRBV5-1	TRBJ2-5
CATNRRREETQYF	TGTGCCACTAACAGACGGCGGGAGGAGACCCAGTACTTC	.	13	TRBD2	TRBV7-9	TRBJ2-5
CATSDPTGGSEQYF	TGTGCCACCAGTGACCCTACGGGGGGATCCGAGCAGTACTTC	.	14	TRBD2	TRBV24-1	TRBJ2-7
CASSFTVGRNIQYF	TGCGCCAGCAGCTTTACAGTAGGGCGAAACATTCAGTACTTC	few	14	.	TRBV5-1	TRBJ2-4
CATSRETGREQYF	TGTGCCACCAGCAGAGAGACAGGGCGCGAGCAGTACTTC	few	13	TRBD1	TRBV15	TRBJ2-7
CASRGSDEAQYF	TGTGCCAGCAGGGGGTCTGACGAGGCCCAGTACTTC	few	12	.	TRBV9	TRBJ2-5
CASSLEGASLAVKNIQYF	TGTGCCAGCAGCTTAGAGGGTGCCTCGCTAGCGGTGAAAAACATTCAGTACTTC	few	18	TRBD2	TRBV7-3	TRBJ2-4
CASSQSSGATDTQYF	TGCGCCAGCAGCCAATCGAGCGGGGCCACAGATACGCAGTATTTT	.	15	TRBD2	TRBV4-3	TRBJ2-3
CASLNTEAFF	TGTGCCAGTCTGAACACTGAAGCTTTCTTT	.	10	.	TRBV12-3/TRBV12-4	TRBJ1-1
CSARVGINQPQHF	TGCAGTGCTAGAGTAGGTATCAATCAGCCCCAGCATTTT	.	13	.	TRBV20-1	TRBJ1-5
CASSLARVEAFF	TGTGCCAGCAGTTTAGCCCGGGTGGAAGCTTTCTTT	.	12	.	TRBV12-3/TRBV12-4	TRBJ1-1
CASRLAGGRSQYF	TGTGCCAGCAGACTAGCGGGGGGGAGGTCCCAGTACTTC	few	13	TRBD2	TRBV12-3/TRBV12-4	TRBJ2-7
CAWSVLWETQYF	TGTGCCTGGAGTGTACTTTGGGAGACCCAGTACTTC	few	12	.	TRBV30	TRBJ2-5
CSSGEGKGGYTF	TGCAGCTCGGGGGAGGGGAAAGGTGGCTACACCTTC	.	12	.	TRBV29-1	TRBJ1-2
CSASGGLARLYQETQYF	TGCAGTGCTTCCGGTGGACTAGCGCGCCTGTACCAAGAGACCCAGTACTTC	few	17	TRBD2	TRBV20-1	TRBJ2-5
CASSQVGAGLNEQYF	TGCGCCAGCAGCCAAGTTGGGGCAGGGTTGAACGAGCAGTACTTC	.	15	.	TRBV4-3	TRBJ2-7
CASSSGGLGGPREQFF	TGTGCCAGCAGCTCCGGGGGGCTAGGCGGCCCCCGAGAGCAGTTCTTC	.	16	.	TRBV7-8	TRBJ2-1
CASSWTAGGPVETQYF	TGTGCCAGCAGCTGGACAGCGGGGGGGCCGGTAGAGACCCAGTACTTC	few	16	TRBD2	TRBV5-6	TRBJ2-5
CSARDPGGGSSYNSPLHF	TGCAGTGCTAGAGATCCTGGGGGGGGTAGCTCCTATAATTCACCCCTCCACTTT	.	18	.	TRBV20-1	TRBJ1-6
CASTQDFYNEQFF	TGTGCCAGCACCCAGGACTTTTACAATGAGCAGTTCTTC	.	13	.	TRBV6-2/TRBV6-3	TRBJ2-1
CASSQNLGTGAAETQYF	TGCGCCAGCAGCCAGAACCTAGGGACAGGGGCAGCGGAGACCCAGTACTTC	.	17	TRBD1	TRBV4-3	TRBJ2-5
CTSSLALANTGELFF	TGCACCAGCAGCTTGGCACTAGCGAACACCGGGGAGCTGTTTTTT	.	15	.	TRBV5-1	TRBJ2-2
CSAIRGQGVLGYTF	TGCAGTGCAATAAGGGGCCAGGGGGTTCTTGGCTACACCTTC	.	14	TRBD1	TRBV20-1	TRBJ1-2
CASSQQGLETQYF	TGTGCCAGCAGCCAACAGGGGTTGGAGACCCAGTACTTC	.	13	.	TRBV3-1	TRBJ2-5
CSVDREGNEQYF	TGCAGCGTTGATAGGGAAGGTAACGAGCAGTACTTC	.	12	.	TRBV29-1	TRBJ2-7
CATSIRFSRGLPYSGANVLTF	TGTGCCACCAGCATACGCTTTTCCAGGGGGCTCCCCTACTCTGGGGCCAACGTCCTGACTTTC	few	21	TRBD1	TRBV15	TRBJ2-6
CASSQQGAETQYF	TGCGCCAGCAGCCAACAGGGGGCTGAGACCCAGTACTTC	once	13	TRBD1	TRBV4-3	TRBJ2-5
CASSLAGSTYEQYF	TGTGCCAGCAGCTTGGCCGGCAGTACCTACGAGCAGTACTTC	.	14	.	TRBV5-1	TRBJ2-7
CASSVTSGGTTPGELFF	TGTGCCAGCAGTGTGACTAGCGGGGGGACGACACCGGGGGAGCTGTTTTTT	.	17	TRBD2	TRBV6-1	TRBJ2-2
CASSEVGASSYEQYF	TGTGCCAGCAGTGAGGTAGGGGCAAGCTCCTACGAGCAGTACTTC	.	15	.	TRBV25-1	TRBJ2-7